The 16 T cell receptor beta chains given below trace back to one sample, sequenced in a study of CD8+ T cells in alopecia areata. As the sequencing template, cDNA was produced by extracting RNA and reverse transcribing it. Measured with immunoSEQ multiplex PCR; TCRdb has only the in-frame clones, and not every one. Here the sample spans under 110,000 clones, 55% to 70% being singletons. The treatment: oral pan-JAK inhibitor, 5-10 mg twice daily. The sequencing used CD8+ T cells sorted from blood, collected at roughly week 58, from a patient treated with tofacitinib. These receptors were collected from a human donor with alopecia areata.

This clone was counted a few times. This chain joins TRBV7-2 and TRBJ2-7; D remains ambiguous. The CDR3 sequence is 12 residues long. Germline lookup yields CDR1 SGHTA and CDR2 FQGNSA. Trimming took 2 bases from V and 9 from J, leaving 11 bases between them. The CDR3 nucleotides are TGTGCCAGCAGCTTATCGCACGATGGGCAGTACTTC. Residues: CASSLSHDGQYF.

The chain uses TRBV5-1 and TRBJ1-1; no clear D. From germline, CDR1 is SGHRS and CDR2 YFSETQ. Trimming removed 0 bases at V and 3 bases at J, with 6 bases between. This CDR3 has 13 residues. In nucleotides, the CDR3 is TGCGCCAGCAGCTTGGAGGCGTACACTGAAGCTTTCTTT. Translation gives CASSLEAYTEAFF.

Here the CDR3 DNA reads TGTGCCATCAGCCTTTTCTCGGTTGGATTCCAAGAGACCCAGTACTTC. It translates to CAISLFSVGFQETQYF. The V gene is TRBV10-3, the J gene TRBJ2-5, with D hard to call. Germline loops: CDR1 ENHRY, CDR2 SYGVKD. The CDR3 covers 16 residues. With 6 bases removed from V and 1 base from J, the gap between germline ends came to 18 bases.

This clone occurred a few times. The genes are TRBV14 and TRBJ2-1, with D uncertain. Trimming took off 2 bases at V and 4 bases at J, with 9 bases between the two ends. The CDR3 extends over 14 amino acids. The germline V gene encodes CDR1 SGHDN and CDR2 FVKESK. The CDR3 spells CASSQLWPYNEQFF. DNA for the CDR3: TGTGCCAGCAGCCAACTATGGCCTTACAATGAGCAGTTCTTC.

The chain carries TRBV19 and TRBJ2-5; 11 nucleotides line up with TRBD2. This CDR3 is built from 14 residues. Germline-derived CDR1 and CDR2 are LNHDA and SQIVND (reference sequence). The ends lost 6 bases at V and 5 bases at J; junction bases unmatched: 5. The CDR3 DNA reads TGTGCCAGTAGCCGGACTAGCGGGTGGGAGACCCAGTACTTC. Translated: CASSRTSGWETQYF.

This chain joins TRBV25-1 and TRBJ1-1; TRBD1 agrees at 10 bases. The CDR3 has 12 residues. V trimming: 6 bases; J trimming: 11 bases; junction bases outside the gene matches: 6. The germline gives CDR1 MGHDK, CDR2 SYGVNS. The CDR3 sequence is CASSQDRGIAFF. The CDR3 nucleotides are TGTGCCAGCAGCCAGGACAGGGGGATCGCTTTCTTT.

This clone occurred a few times. The rearrangement joins TRBV13 to TRBJ1-5; D call uncertain. Between the trimmed V and J ends, which lost 1 base and 3 bases, there was a span of 4 bases. Germline V gene lookup returns CDR1 PRHDT and CDR2 FYEKMQ (reference sequence). This CDR3 spans 13 amino acids. CDR3 amino acids: CASSLAVNQPQHF. CDR3 sequence (DNA): TGTGCCAGCAGCTTAGCTGTCAATCAGCCCCAGCATTTT.

The chain is built from TRBV7-9 and TRBJ1-4, with a weak D call TRBD1 (6 bases). V lost 1 base and J 7 bases, leaving 10 bases between the germline ends. Germline CDR1 and CDR2: SEHNR and FQNEAQ (reference sequence). The CDR3 contains 14 residues. The CDR3 coding sequence is TGTGCCAGCAGCTTAGAGGGGGATCGTGAAAAACTGTTTTTT. Protein: CASSLEGDREKLFF. The full variable domain, completed using reference TRBV7-9 and TRBJ1-4, is DTGVSQNPRHKITKRGQNVTFRCDPISEHNRLYWYRQTLGQGPEFLTYFQNEAQLEKSRLLSDRFSAERPKGSFSTLEIQRTEQGDSAMYLCASSLEGDREKLFFGSGTQLSVL.

V usage is TRBV15 and J usage is TRBJ2-5; TRBD1 aligns across 10 bases. Looked up from germline, CDR1 is LNHNV and CDR2 is YYDKDF (reference sequence). Losses at the gene ends were 0 bases for V and 5 bases for J; bases not matched to a gene: 15. This CDR3 is 19 amino acids long. The CDR3 nucleotides are TGTGCCACCAGCAGAGATCCGACGCAGGGACAGGGGATTGCGGAGACCCAGTACTTC. As protein: CATSRDPTQGQGIAETQYF.

The V and J genes are TRBV7-1 and TRBJ1-2; 7 bases agree with TRBD1. TRBV7-1 is filed as an ORF, its function uncertain. CDR3 length: 12 amino acids. V shed 7 bases, J shed 4 bases, and the junction held 3 bases outside the gene matches. CDR3 protein: CASNTGVYGYTF. The CDR3 region has the DNA TGTGCCAGCAACACAGGGGTCTATGGCTACACCTTC.

The rearrangement links TRBV15 to TRBJ2-7; 9 nucleotides line up with TRBD1. The germline gives CDR1 LNHNV, CDR2 YYDKDF (reference sequence). The trim removed 0 bases at V and 1 base at J, leaving 4 bases unmatched. The CDR3 covers 16 residues. The CDR3 DNA reads as TGTGCCACCAGCAGAGATCTAGGGACAGGGTCCTACGAGCAGTACTTC. It is translated as CATSRDLGTGSYEQYF.

This chain connects TRBV9 to TRBJ1-1; perhaps TRBD1 as D (6 bases). Germline CDR1 reads SGDLS; CDR2 reads YYNGEE. This CDR3 has 14 residues. Trimming shortened V by 0 bases and J by 6 bases, and 12 bases separated the two germline ends. For the CDR3, the DNA is TGTGCCAGCAGCGTAGGGGGGGCGTTCCCTGAAGCTTTCTTT. Amino acid sequence: CASSVGGAFPEAFF.

V usage is TRBV13 and J usage is TRBJ2-2; 11 bases match TRBD2. Per germline, CDR1 PRHDT and CDR2 FYEKMQ (reference sequence). This CDR3 spans 16 amino acids. Germline trimming cut 6 bases from V and 7 bases from J; bases unmatched to any gene: 10. The CDR3 protein is CASRTGTSGINGELFF. In DNA form, the CDR3 reads TGTGCCAGCAGGACCGGGACTAGCGGAATTAACGGGGAGCTGTTTTTT.

The rearrangement uses TRBV6-6 and TRBJ2-7; 7 nucleotides line up with TRBD1. J was trimmed by 6 bases and V by 5 bases; bases with no gene match: 4. The CDR3 spans 12 residues. Germline assignment: CDR1 MNHNY and CDR2 SVGAGI (reference sequence). CDR3 region: CASSTGVREQYF. CDR3 bases: TGTGCCAGCAGTACAGGGGTGCGCGAGCAGTACTTC.

The chain employs TRBV15 and TRBJ1-1; D possibly corresponds to TRBD1 (5 bases). CDR1 is LNHNV and CDR2 is YYDKDF in the germline V gene (reference sequence). The CDR3 loop spans 15 amino acids. The V gene lost 1 base and the J gene lost 4 bases, with 13 bases spanning the gap. This chain's CDR3 is CATSRAGTRGTEAFF. CDR3 sequence (DNA): TGTGCCACCAGCAGAGCCGGGACCCGAGGCACTGAAGCTTTCTTT.

The chain uses TRBV15 and TRBJ2-1, with D perhaps being TRBD1 or TRBD2 (5 bases each). V was pared by 3 bases and J by 5 bases, with 11 bases between. Per germline, CDR1 LNHNV and CDR2 YYDKDF (reference sequence). The length of the CDR3 is 14 residues. CDR3 bases: TGTGCCACCAGCAGCGGGTTGGGGGACAATGAGCAGTTCTTC. It specifies CATSSGLGDNEQFF.